This TCR beta chain was obtained from a study of molecular identifiers for immune sequencing clone quantification. The wider study: In the replicates, RNA derived from approximately 20,000 or 100,000 naive CD8 cells was divided into five parts, and four were sequenced.

From the PCR reads, TCRdb called clonotypes with MiXCR, one entry per CDR3 protein. Of some 650,000 distinct CDR3 sequences in the sample, 15% to 20% were seen once. The study's findings and limits: Spiked Jurkat TCR RNA from one cell was reportedly detectable among one million naive cells.

Unmatched junction bases numbered 12, after V lost 6 bases and J lost 5 bases. The CDR3 covers 16 residues. Germline CDR1 reads SEHNR; CDR2 reads FQNEAQ (reference sequence). This clonotype was seen repeatedly, ten times or more. What it binds is not known. Sorting isolated naive CD8 T cells as CD8+CD4-CCR7+CD45RA+ events. Sequencing used naive CD8+ T cells from blood, with Jurkat cell RNA spiked in. Noted subset: FACS-sorted CD8+CD4-CCR7+CD45RA+ naive T cells. This receptor was taken from a human donor in good health. Some libraries in this study had Jurkat cell RNA spiked in. This chain connects TRBV7-9 to TRBJ2-2; 7 positions match TRBD1. CDR3 sequence: CASSSLFPRGTGELFF. The CDR3 DNA follows: TGTGCCAGCAGTTCCCTATTCCCCAGGGGGACCGGGGAGCTGTTTTTT.